This T cell receptor beta chain was retrieved from a study of T cell responses to AZD1222 COVID-19 vaccine. V gave up 3 bases and J gave up 5 bases, with 10 bases separating them. The germline CDR1 and CDR2 sequences are SGHVS and FQNEAQ. This CDR3 spans 13 amino acids. Profiling relied on immunoSEQ multiplex PCR, and the TCRdb table lists in-frame clones only, not all of them. The sample contains about 180,000 clones, about 91% of which appear only once. The rearrangement joins TRBV7-8 to TRBJ1-2, with D unresolved. The clonotype originates from an adult in good health. Here the sequenced sample was peripheral blood, taken on day 0 of AZD1222 vaccination. In DNA, the CDR3 is TGTGCCAGCAGCTTCGGCCCATTATATGGCTACACCTTC. It codes for CASSFGPLYGYTF.